These 18 T cell receptor beta chains were all obtained from the same sample, sequenced in a study of blood T cell repertoires in COVID-19. Method: immunoSEQ multiplex PCR; TCRdb's copy keeps in-frame clones and lacks some. The sample gives under 200,000 clones, 86% of which show up once; 5% to 7% is in the top ten. The sequenced sample consisted of PBMCs or T cells enriched from blood (not recorded which). The source of these receptors is a man in his forties or fifties with acute COVID-19.

The V and J genes are TRBV28 and TRBJ2-5; D is perhaps TRBD2 (5 bases). The V end was cut by 2 bases, the J end by 7 bases, with 14 bases between. Germline V gives CDR1 MDHEN, CDR2 SYDVKM. The CDR3 is 14 residues long. The CDR3 DNA reads TGTGCCAGCAGTTTAGGCGGGCCTGCAGGGACCCAGTACTTC. This sequence encodes CASSLGGPAGTQYF. The variable domain in full, with the rest retrieved from reference TRBV28 and TRBJ2-5, is DVKVTQSSRYLVKRTGEKVFLECVQDMDHENMFWYRQDPGLGLRLIYFSYDVKMKEKGDIPEGYSVSREKKERFSLILESASTNQTSMYLCASSLGGPAGTQYFGPGTRLLVL.

This clone was seen only a few times. The chain is built from TRBV3-1 (or the pseudogene TRBV3-2) and TRBJ1-1; TRBD1 matches at 7 bases. This CDR3 has 14 residues. J was trimmed by 1 base and V by 6 bases; bases with no gene match: 5. The germline V gene encodes CDR1 LGHDT and CDR2 YNNKEL (reference sequence). CDR3 DNA sequence: TGTGCCAGCAGTTACGGGACAGCGAACACTGAAGCTTTCTTT. It translates to CASSYGTANTEAFF.

This clone was recorded once. The CDR3, as DNA: TGTGCCAGTAGTATCGACAGGGGGTACACAGATACGCAGTATTTT. It encodes CASSIDRGYTDTQYF. V gene TRBV19 combines with J gene TRBJ2-3, with TRBD1 matching 9 bases. The germline V gene encodes CDR1 LNHDA and CDR2 SQIVND (reference sequence). The CDR3 spans 15 residues. J was trimmed by 2 bases and V by 3 bases; bases with no gene match: 3. Based on the CDR3 plus reference TRBV19 and TRBJ2-3, the full variable domain is DGGITQSPKYLFRKEGQNVTLSCEQNLNHDAMYWYRQDPGQGLRLIYYSQIVNDFQKGDIAEGYSVSREKKESFPLTVTSAQKNPTAFYLCASSIDRGYTDTQYFGPGTRLTVL.

The CDR3 is CAIGLSTDTQYF. The CDR3 nucleotides are TGTGCCATCGGACTAAGCACAGATACGCAGTATTTT. The chain joins TRBV10-3 to TRBJ2-3, with a possible D match to TRBD2 (6 bases). The V and J ends lost 8 bases and 0 bases respectively, with 6 bases between them. Germline CDR1 and CDR2: ENHRY and SYGVKD. CDR3 length: 12 amino acids.

In its sample, this clone was seen once. The chain recombines TRBV4-2 with TRBJ1-3; 10 bases are shared with TRBD1. V was pared by 0 bases and J by 8 bases, with 4 bases of the junction left unmatched. Germline V gives CDR1 LGHNA, CDR2 YNFKEQ. This CDR3 contains 15 residues. The DNA for the CDR3 is TGTGCCAGCAGCCAAGAACGGACAGGGGGTTACACCATATATTTT. Protein sequence: CASSQERTGGYTIYF.

Details on this clone: This specimen includes other DNA sequences encoding the same CDR3. CDR3 residues: CASSLDSNEQYF. The CDR3, as DNA: TGTGCCAGCAGCTTAGACAGTAACGAGCAGTACTTC. The V and J genes are TRBV11-3 and TRBJ2-7; D is ambiguous. CDR1 and CDR2 from the germline V gene are SGHNT and YENEEA. The CDR3 runs to 12 residues. Trimming stripped 0 bases from V and 5 bases from J, with 5 bases between.

This rearrangement joins TRBV30 to TRBJ1-3; possible D gene TRBD1, 5 bases. The CDR3 contains 16 residues. Germline V gene sequence: CDR1 GTSNPN, CDR2 SVGIG (reference sequence). Trimming removed 2 bases from V and 0 bases from J, with 14 bases in between. CDR3 bases: TGTGCCTGGAGTCGTAGGGGCCTAGGCTCTGGAAACACCATATATTTT. This codes for CAWSRRGLGSGNTIYF. The full variable domain, rest sourced from reference TRBV30 and TRBJ1-3, is SQTIHQWPATLVQPVGSPLSLECTVEGTSNPNLYWYRQAAGRGLQLLFYSVGIGQISSEVPQNLSASRPQDRQFILSSKKLLLSDSGFYLCAWSRRGLGSGNTIYFGEGSWLTVV.

The chain employs TRBV28 and TRBJ1-6; 7 bases are a match to TRBD1. CDR3 size: 15 residues. After removal of 5 bases from V and 5 bases from J, the junction contained 6 bases not matched to a gene. Germline V gives CDR1 MDHEN, CDR2 SYDVKM. The CDR3 bases are TGTGCCAGCAGTGAACCGGGACAGAATAATTCACCCCTCCACTTT. This translates into CASSEPGQNNSPLHF.

The chain recombines TRBV6-5 with TRBJ1-1; maybe TRBD1 (5 bases). Trimming stripped 6 bases from V and 6 bases from J, with 14 bases between. This CDR3 is built from 13 residues. The germline V gene encodes CDR1 MNHEY and CDR2 SVGAGI. The CDR3 here is CASRSTGGAEAFF. The CDR3 region has the DNA TGTGCCAGCAGAAGCACGGGGGGAGCTGAAGCTTTCTTT.

This clone was picked up one time. This chain joins TRBV3-1 (or the pseudogene TRBV3-2) and TRBJ2-7; no reliable D call. The CDR3 loop spans 15 amino acids. Germline CDR1 is LGHDT and CDR2 is YNNKEL (reference sequence). The V gene lost 4 bases and the J gene lost 3 bases, with 16 bases spanning the gap. DNA of the CDR3: TGTGCCAGCAGCCCGAGCTCTGCTGCCCTCTACGAGCAGTACTTC. Amino acids: CASSPSSAALYEQYF.

The V and J genes are TRBV19 and TRBJ1-1, with 7 positions matching TRBD1. The CDR3 length is 14 residues. The germline gives CDR1 LNHDA, CDR2 SQIVND (reference sequence). The V gene end was trimmed by 6 bases and the J gene end by 6 bases; junction bases not matched to a gene: 10. This chain's CDR3 is CASSTDRVGAEAFF. The CDR3 DNA reads TGTGCCAGTAGCACCGACAGGGTGGGCGCTGAAGCTTTCTTT.

The chain combines TRBV27 with TRBJ2-7; maybe TRBD2 (6 bases). Germline V gene data show CDR1 as MNHEY and CDR2 as SMNVEV (reference sequence). CDR3 length: 13 residues. V was shortened by 4 bases and J by 0 bases, with 7 bases between the two germline ends. CDR3 loop: CASSWRGSYEQYF. CDR3 DNA: TGTGCCAGCAGTTGGCGGGGCTCCTACGAGCAGTACTTC.

The chain recombines TRBV9 with TRBJ2-7; D might be TRBD2 (6 bases). There are 14 residues in the CDR3. Germline lookup yields CDR1 SGDLS and CDR2 YYNGEE. V lost 2 bases and J 4 bases, leaving 13 bases between the germline ends. CDR3 coding DNA: TGTGCCAGCAGCGTGTCAGCGGGTATTTACGAGCAGTACTTC. Amino acids: CASSVSAGIYEQYF.

The gene calls are TRBV9 and TRBJ2-1; D uncertain. Germline-derived CDR1 and CDR2 are SGDLS and YYNGEE. There are 13 residues in the CDR3. V was cut by 0 bases and J by 7 bases, with 8 bases left in between. In DNA form, the CDR3 reads TGTGCCAGCAGCGTAGACCTCCGGAATGAGCAGTTCTTC. It translates to CASSVDLRNEQFF. The whole variable domain, filled in from reference TRBV9 and TRBJ2-1, reads DSGVTQTPKHLITATGQRVTLRCSPRSGDLSVYWYQQSLDQGLQFLIQYYNGEERAKGNILERFSAQQFPDLHSELNLSSLELGDSALYFCASSVDLRNEQFFGPGTRLTVL.

This chain links TRBV6-5 with TRBJ1-5; tentatively, D is TRBD1 (5 bases). The germline CDR1 and CDR2 sequences are MNHEY and SVGAGI. The V and J ends lost 6 bases and 7 bases respectively, with 13 bases between them. There are 13 residues in the CDR3. This CDR3 is CASSGGGRQPQHF. The CDR3 bases are TGTGCCAGCAGCGGGGGGGGACGGCAGCCCCAGCATTTT.

This chain connects TRBV3-1 (or the pseudogene TRBV3-2) to TRBJ2-3; TRBD1 is a possible D gene (5 bases). V was pared by 4 bases and J by 1 base, with 15 bases between. The germline gives CDR1 LGHDT, CDR2 YNNKEL (reference sequence). The CDR3 loop spans 16 amino acids. This chain's CDR3 is CASSPFRGGRTDTQYF. Here the CDR3 DNA reads TGTGCCAGCAGCCCCTTTAGGGGCGGTCGCACAGATACGCAGTATTTT.

V is TRBV9 and J is TRBJ2-2, with D tentatively TRBD1 (6 bases). Germline-derived CDR1 and CDR2 are SGDLS and YYNGEE. The CDR3 runs to 16 residues. Trimming removed 3 bases at V and 2 bases at J, with 14 bases between. In nucleotides, the CDR3 is TGTGCCAGCAGCGCACGAGACAGGCTTAACACCGGGGAGCTGTTTTTT. Its translation is CASSARDRLNTGELFF.

This clone was detected only once. This chain links TRBV9 with TRBJ2-5; D perhaps matches TRBD1 (5 bases). Germline values: CDR1 SGDLS, CDR2 YYNGEE. The CDR3 is 14 amino acids. Trimming pared 0 bases from V and 1 base from J, leaving 7 bases between. CDR3 in DNA: TGTGCCAGCAGCGTAGATGACAGCCAAGAGACCCAGTACTTC. This translates into CASSVDDSQETQYF.